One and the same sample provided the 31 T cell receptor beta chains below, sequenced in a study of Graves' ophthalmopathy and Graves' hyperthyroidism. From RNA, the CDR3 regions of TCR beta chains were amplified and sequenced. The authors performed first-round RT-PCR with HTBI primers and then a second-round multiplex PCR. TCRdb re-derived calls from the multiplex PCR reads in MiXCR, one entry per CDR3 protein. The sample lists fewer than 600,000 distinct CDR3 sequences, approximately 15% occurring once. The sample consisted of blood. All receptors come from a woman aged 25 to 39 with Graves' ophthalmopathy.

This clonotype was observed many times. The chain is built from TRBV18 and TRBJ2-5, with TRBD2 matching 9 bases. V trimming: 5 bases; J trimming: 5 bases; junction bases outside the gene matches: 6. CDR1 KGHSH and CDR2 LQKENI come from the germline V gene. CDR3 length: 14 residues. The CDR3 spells CASSAGLAGETQYF. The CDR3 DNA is TGTGCCAGCTCAGCGGGACTAGCAGGCGAGACCCAGTACTTC. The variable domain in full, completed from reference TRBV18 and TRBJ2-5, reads NAGVMQNPRHLVRRRGQEARLRCSPMKGHSHVYWYRQLPEEGLKFMVYLQKENIIDESGMPKERFSAEFPKEGPSILRIQQVVRGDSAAYFCASSAGLAGETQYFGPGTRLLVL.

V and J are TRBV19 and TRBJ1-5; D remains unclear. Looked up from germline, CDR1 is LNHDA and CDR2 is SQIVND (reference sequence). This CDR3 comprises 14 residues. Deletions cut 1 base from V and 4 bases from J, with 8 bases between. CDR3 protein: CASSIVSQNQPQHF. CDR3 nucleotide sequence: TGTGCCAGTAGTATAGTTTCGCAGAATCAGCCCCAGCATTTT.

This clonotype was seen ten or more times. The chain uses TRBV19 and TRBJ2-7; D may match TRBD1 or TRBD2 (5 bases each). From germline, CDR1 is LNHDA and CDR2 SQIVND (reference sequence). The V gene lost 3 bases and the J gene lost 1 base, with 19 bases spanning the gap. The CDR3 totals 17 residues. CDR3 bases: TGTGCCAGTAGTATCTTTTCGAGCAGGGAGTATTCCTACGAGCAGTACTTC. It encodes CASSIFSSREYSYEQYF. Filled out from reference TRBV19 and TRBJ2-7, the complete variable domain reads DGGITQSPKYLFRKEGQNVTLSCEQNLNHDAMYWYRQDPGQGLRLIYYSQIVNDFQKGDIAEGYSVSREKKESFPLTVTSAQKNPTAFYLCASSIFSSREYSYEQYFGPGTRLTVT.

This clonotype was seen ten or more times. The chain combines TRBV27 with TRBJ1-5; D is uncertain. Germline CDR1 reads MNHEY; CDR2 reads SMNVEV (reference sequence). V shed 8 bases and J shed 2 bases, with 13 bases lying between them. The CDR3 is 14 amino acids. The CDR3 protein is CASQKAMGNQPQHF. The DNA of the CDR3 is TGTGCCAGCCAGAAGGCAATGGGCAATCAGCCCCAGCATTTT.

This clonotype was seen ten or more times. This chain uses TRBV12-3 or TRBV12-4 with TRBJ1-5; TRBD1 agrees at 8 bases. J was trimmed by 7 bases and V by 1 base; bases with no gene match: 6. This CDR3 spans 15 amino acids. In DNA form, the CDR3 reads TGTGCCAGCAGTTTAGACAGGGGGAACGGGCAGCCCCAGCATTTT. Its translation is CASSLDRGNGQPQHF.

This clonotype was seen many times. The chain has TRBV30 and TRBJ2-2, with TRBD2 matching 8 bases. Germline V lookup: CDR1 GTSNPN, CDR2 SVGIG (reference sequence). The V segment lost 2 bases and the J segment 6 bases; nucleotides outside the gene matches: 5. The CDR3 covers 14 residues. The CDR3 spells CAWSIGGASGELFF. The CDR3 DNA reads TGTGCCTGGAGTATCGGGGGGGCTTCCGGGGAGCTGTTTTTT.

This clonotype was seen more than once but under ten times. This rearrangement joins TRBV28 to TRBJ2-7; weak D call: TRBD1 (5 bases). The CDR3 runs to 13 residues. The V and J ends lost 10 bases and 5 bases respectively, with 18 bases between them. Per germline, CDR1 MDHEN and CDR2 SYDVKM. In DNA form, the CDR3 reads TGTGCCACAGGCAGGGCAGGTGGAGACGAGCAGTACTTC. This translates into CATGRAGGDEQYF. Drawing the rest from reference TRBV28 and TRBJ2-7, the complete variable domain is DVKVTQSSRYLVKRTGEKVFLECVQDMDHENMFWYRQDPGLGLRLIYFSYDVKMKEKGDIPEGYSVSREKKERFSLILESASTNQTSMYLCATGRAGGDEQYFGPGTRLTVT.

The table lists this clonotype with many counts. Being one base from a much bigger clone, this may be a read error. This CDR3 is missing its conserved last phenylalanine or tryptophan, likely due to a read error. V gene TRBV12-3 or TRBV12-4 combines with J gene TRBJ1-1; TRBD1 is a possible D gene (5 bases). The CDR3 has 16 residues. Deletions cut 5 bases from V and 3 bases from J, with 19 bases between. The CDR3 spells CASSPIPTQADTEAFL. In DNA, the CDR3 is TGTGCCAGCAGTCCAATTCCCACACAGGCGGACACTGAAGCTTTCCTT.

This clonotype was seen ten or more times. CDR3 sequence: CASAGWDRGLYEQYF. In DNA form, the CDR3 reads TGTGCTAGTGCTGGATGGGACAGGGGGCTGTACGAGCAGTACTTC. V and J are TRBV12-5 and TRBJ2-7, with 12 bases that match TRBD1. Germline trimming cut 7 bases from V and 4 bases from J; bases unmatched to any gene: 8. The CDR3 has 15 residues. Germline V lookup: CDR1 LGHNT, CDR2 FRNRAP.

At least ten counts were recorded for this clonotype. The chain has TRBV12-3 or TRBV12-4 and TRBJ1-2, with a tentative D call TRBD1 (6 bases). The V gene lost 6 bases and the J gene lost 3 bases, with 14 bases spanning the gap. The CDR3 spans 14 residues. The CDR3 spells CASSTPDSYYGYTF. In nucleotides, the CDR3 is TGTGCCAGCAGCACCCCGGACAGCTACTATGGCTACACCTTC.

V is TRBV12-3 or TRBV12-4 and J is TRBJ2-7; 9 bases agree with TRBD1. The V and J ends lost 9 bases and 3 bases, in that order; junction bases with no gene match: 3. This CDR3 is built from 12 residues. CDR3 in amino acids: CARRDRVYEQYF. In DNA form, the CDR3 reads TGTGCCAGGCGGGACAGGGTCTACGAGCAGTACTTC.

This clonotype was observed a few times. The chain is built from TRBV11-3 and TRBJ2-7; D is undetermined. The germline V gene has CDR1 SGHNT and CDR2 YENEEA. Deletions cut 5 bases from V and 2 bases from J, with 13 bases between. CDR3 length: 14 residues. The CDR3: CASSPPKPPYEQYF. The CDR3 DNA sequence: TGTGCCAGCAGCCCCCCAAAGCCACCCTACGAGCAGTACTTC.

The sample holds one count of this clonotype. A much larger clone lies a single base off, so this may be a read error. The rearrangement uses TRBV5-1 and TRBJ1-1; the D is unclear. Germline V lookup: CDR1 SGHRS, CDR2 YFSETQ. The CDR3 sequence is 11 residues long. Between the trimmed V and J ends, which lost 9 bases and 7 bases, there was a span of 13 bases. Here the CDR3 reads CAIRSTSEAFF. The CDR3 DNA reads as TGCGCCATCAGGTCGACGAGTGAAGCTTTCTTT.

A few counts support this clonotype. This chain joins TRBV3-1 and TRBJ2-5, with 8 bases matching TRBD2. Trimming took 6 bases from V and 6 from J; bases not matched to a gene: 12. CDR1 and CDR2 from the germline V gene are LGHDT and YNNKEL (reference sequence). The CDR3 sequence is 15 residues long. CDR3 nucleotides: TGTGCCAGCAGGGAAGGGGCGGGGGGAAGGCAGACCCAGTACTTC. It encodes CASREGAGGRQTQYF.

CDR3 nucleotides: TGTGCCAGCAGTGAAATCGAAGCTTTCTTT. It yields the protein CASSEIEAFF. J is TRBJ1-1 and V is TRBV6-1; D is unresolved. V lost 2 bases and J 8 bases, leaving 3 bases between the germline ends. Germline CDR1 MNHNS, CDR2 SASEGT. There are 10 residues in the CDR3.

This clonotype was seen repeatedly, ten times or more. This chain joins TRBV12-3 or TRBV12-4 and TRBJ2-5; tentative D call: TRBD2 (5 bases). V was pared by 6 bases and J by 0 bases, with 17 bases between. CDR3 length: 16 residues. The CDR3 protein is CASRPMGGRHQETQYF. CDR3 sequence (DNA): TGTGCCAGCAGACCGATGGGCGGGCGCCACCAAGAGACCCAGTACTTC.

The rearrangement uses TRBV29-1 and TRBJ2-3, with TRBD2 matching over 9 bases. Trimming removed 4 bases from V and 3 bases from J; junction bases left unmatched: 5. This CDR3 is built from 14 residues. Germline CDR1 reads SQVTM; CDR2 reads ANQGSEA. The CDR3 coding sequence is TGCAGCGTTGTAGACAGCGGGAGGACAGATACGCAGTATTTT. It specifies CSVVDSGRTDTQYF.

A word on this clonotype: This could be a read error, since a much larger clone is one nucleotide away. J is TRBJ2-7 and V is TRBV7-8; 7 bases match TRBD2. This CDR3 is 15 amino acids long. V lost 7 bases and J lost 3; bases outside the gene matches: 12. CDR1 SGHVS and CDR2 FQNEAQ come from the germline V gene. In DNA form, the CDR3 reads TGTGCCAGCACCGCTCGGGCAGGGACTAACTACGAGCAGTACGTC. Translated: CASTARAGTNYEQYV.

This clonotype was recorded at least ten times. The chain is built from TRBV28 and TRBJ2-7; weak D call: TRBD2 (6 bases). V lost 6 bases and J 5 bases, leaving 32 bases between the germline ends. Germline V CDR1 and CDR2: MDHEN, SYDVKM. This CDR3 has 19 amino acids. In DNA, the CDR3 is TGTGCCAGCAGCCTTATTTGGCCCTCGGGTGGAGGGCTCGACAACGAGCAGTACTTC. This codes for CASSLIWPSGGGLDNEQYF.

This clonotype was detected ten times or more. CDR3 sequence reads: CASSLSGELFF. CDR3 sequence (DNA): TGTGCCAGCAGTTTAAGCGGGGAGCTGTTTTTT. The chain is built from TRBV25-1 and TRBJ2-2; D not resolved. Trimming removed 5 bases from V and 7 bases from J, with 5 bases in between. Germline V CDR1 and CDR2: MGHDK, SYGVNS. The CDR3 totals 11 residues.

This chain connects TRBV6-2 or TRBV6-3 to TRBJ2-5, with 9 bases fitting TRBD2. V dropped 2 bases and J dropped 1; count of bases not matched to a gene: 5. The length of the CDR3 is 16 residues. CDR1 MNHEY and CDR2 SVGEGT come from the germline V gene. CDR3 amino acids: CASSYVAGVTQETQYF. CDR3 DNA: TGTGCCAGCAGTTACGTAGCGGGGGTAACCCAAGAGACCCAGTACTTC.

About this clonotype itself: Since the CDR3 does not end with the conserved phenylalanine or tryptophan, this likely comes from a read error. CDR3 DNA: TGTGCCAGCCGGGGGGGCTATGGCTACACCGTC. Protein sequence: CASRGGYGYTV. The chain recombines TRBV6-4 with TRBJ1-2, with D possibly TRBD1 on 5 matching bases. V dropped 8 bases and J dropped 4 bases, with 8 bases sitting between them. CDR3 length equals 11 residues. Germline V gene lookup returns CDR1 MRHNA and CDR2 SNTAGT.

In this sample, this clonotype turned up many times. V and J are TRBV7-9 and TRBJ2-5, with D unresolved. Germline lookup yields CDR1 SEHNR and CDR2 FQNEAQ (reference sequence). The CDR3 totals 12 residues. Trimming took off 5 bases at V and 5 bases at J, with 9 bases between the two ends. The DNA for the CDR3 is TGTGCCAGCAGCCGTCAAATGGAGACCCAGTACTTC. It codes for CASSRQMETQYF. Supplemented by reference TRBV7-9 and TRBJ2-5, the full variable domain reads DTGVSQNPRHKITKRGQNVTFRCDPISEHNRLYWYRQTLGQGPEFLTYFQNEAQLEKSRLLSDRFSAERPKGSFSTLEIQRTEQGDSAMYLCASSRQMETQYFGPGTRLLVL.

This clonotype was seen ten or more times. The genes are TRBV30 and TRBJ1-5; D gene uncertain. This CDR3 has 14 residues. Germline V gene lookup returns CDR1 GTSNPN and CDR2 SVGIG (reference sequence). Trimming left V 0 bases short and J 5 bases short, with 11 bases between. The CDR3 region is CAWSVRQADQPQHF. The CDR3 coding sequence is TGTGCCTGGAGTGTCCGGCAGGCTGATCAGCCCCAGCATTTT.

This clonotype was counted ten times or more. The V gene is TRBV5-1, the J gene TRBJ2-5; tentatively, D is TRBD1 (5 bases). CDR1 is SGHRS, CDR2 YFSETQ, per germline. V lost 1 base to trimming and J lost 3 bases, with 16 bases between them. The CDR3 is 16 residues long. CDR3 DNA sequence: TGCGCCAGCAGCTTGATTTGGGTAGGGGCGAAAGAGACCCAGTACTTC. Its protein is CASSLIWVGAKETQYF.

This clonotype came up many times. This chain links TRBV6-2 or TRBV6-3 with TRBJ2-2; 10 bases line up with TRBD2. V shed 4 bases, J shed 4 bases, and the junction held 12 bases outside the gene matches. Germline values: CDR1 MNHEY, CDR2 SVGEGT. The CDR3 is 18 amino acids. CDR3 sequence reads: CASSSGSGRLAGTGELFF. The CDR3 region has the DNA TGTGCCAGCAGTTCCGGCTCAGGGAGACTAGCGGGCACCGGGGAGCTGTTTTTT.

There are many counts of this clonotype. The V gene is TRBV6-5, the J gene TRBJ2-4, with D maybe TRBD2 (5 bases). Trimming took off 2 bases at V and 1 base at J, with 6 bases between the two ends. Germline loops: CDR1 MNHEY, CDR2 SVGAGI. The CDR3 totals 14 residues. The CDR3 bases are TGTGCCAGCAGTTACCCGGGGGCCAAAAACATTCAGTACTTC. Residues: CASSYPGAKNIQYF.

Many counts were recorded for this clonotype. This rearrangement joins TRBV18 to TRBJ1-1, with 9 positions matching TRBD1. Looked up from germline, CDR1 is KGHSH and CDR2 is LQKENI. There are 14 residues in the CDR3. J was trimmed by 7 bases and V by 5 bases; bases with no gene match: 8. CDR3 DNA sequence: TGTGCCAGCTCATACCGGGACAGGGAGAATGAAGCTTTCTTT. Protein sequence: CASSYRDRENEAFF.

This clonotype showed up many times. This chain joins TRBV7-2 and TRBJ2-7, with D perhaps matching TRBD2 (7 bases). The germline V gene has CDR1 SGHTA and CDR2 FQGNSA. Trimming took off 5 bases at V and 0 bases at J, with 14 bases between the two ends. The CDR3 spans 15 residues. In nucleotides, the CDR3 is TGTGCCAGCAGCCCCCAAGGGGGGGGCTCCTACGAGCAGTACTTC. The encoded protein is CASSPQGGGSYEQYF.

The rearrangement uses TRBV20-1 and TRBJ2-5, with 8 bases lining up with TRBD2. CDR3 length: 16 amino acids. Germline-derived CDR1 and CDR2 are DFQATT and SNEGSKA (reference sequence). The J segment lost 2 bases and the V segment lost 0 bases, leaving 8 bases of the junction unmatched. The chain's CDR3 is CSARDRGAGVQETQYF. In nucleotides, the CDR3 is TGCAGTGCTAGAGATCGGGGAGCGGGAGTTCAAGAGACCCAGTACTTC.

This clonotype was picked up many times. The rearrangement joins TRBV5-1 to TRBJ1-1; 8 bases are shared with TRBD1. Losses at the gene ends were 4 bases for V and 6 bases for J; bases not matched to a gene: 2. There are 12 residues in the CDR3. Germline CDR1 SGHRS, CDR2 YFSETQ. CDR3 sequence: CASSADRAEAFF. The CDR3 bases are TGCGCCAGCAGCGCGGACAGGGCTGAAGCTTTCTTT.